The 4 T cell receptor beta chains below come from one sample, sequenced in a study of CD8+ T cells in alopecia areata. The treatment was: oral pan-JAK inhibitor, 5-10 mg twice daily. Extracted from the samples, RNA was reverse transcribed into cDNA to serve as the sequencing template. Method: immunoSEQ multiplex PCR; TCRdb's copy keeps in-frame clones and lacks some. This table has 50,000 to 65,000 clones, 46% appearing once. The source was CD8+ T cells sorted from blood, collected at approximately week 36, from a patient treated with tofacitinib. These TCRs come from a human donor with alopecia areata.

This clone has a single count. V gene TRBV29-1 combines with J gene TRBJ1-2; 9 bases match TRBD1. The length of the CDR3 is 13 residues. Germline V lookup: CDR1 SQVTM, CDR2 ANQGSEA. Unmatched junction bases numbered 6, after V lost 6 bases and J lost 4 bases. DNA of the CDR3: TGCAGCGTCTTAGGACAGGGGACCTATGGCTACACCTTC. This translates into CSVLGQGTYGYTF.

This chain uses TRBV6-1 with TRBJ2-7, with D uncertain. The germline gives CDR1 MNHNS, CDR2 SASEGT. The V end lost 3 bases, the J end lost 0 bases, and 6 bases lay between the germline ends. The CDR3 contains 13 residues. The CDR3 spells CASSDLSSYEQYF. DNA of the CDR3: TGTGCCAGCAGTGATTTGAGCTCCTACGAGCAGTACTTC.

V gene TRBV11-2 combines with J gene TRBJ1-2, with D possibly matching TRBD1 (5 bases). This CDR3 spans 14 amino acids. Trimming shortened V by 5 bases and J by 5 bases, and 15 bases separated the two germline ends. CDR1 and CDR2 from the germline V gene are SGHAT and FQNNGV. CDR3 residues: CASSARDELYGYTF. Written as DNA, the CDR3 is TGTGCCAGCAGCGCCCGGGACGAATTATATGGCTACACCTTC.

The CDR3 DNA is TGTGCCAGCAGTGTAGCGGGACATCATCCTACTAGCACAGATACGCAGTATTTT. It is translated as CASSVAGHHPTSTDTQYF. The rearrangement links TRBV2 to TRBJ2-3, with 8 positions matching TRBD2. V shed 4 bases, J shed 0 bases, and the junction held 12 bases outside the gene matches. The CDR3 runs 18 residues. Germline V gives CDR1 SNHLY, CDR2 FYNNEI. Full variable domain (remainder filled in from reference TRBV2 and TRBJ2-3): EPEVTQTPSHQVTQMGQEVILRCVPISNHLYFYWYRQILGQKVEFLVSFYNNEISEKSEIFDDQFSVERPDGSNFTLKIRSTKLEDSAMYFCASSVAGHHPTSTDTQYFGPGTRLTVL.